These T cell receptor beta chains were read from a single sample in a study of shared clonotypes between healthy human individuals. The repertoire was sequenced with immunoSEQ multiplex PCR; TCRdb's copy has only in-frame clones and lacks some. The data contain around 2.5 million clones, 93% of them seen just once; the ten biggest clones take up 0.36%. Input material: naive CD4+ T cells from PBMCs. The origin of the receptors is a man between 18 and 29 years old in good health. Some clones in this sample may be carry-over from other donors' samples. CDR3s include the opening cysteine and the closing phenylalanine or tryptophan. Fields, in order: D gene, J gene, clone size, V gene, CDR3 DNA, CDR3 protein. The D gene is left open where the match is weak. The size field is filled for only some rows; it gives once, few, many or a size class.

d_gene: NA
j_gene: TRBJ1-1
abundance: NA
v_gene: TRBV9
CDR3nt: TGTGCCAGCAGCGGCCTTCGTTGGGGAACTGAAGCTTTCTTT
CDR3aa: CASSGLRWGTEAFF

d_gene: NA
j_gene: TRBJ1-2
abundance: NA
v_gene: TRBV6-6
CDR3nt: TGTGCCAGCACCCAGGGGAGCCTAACAGGGTTTGGCTACACCTTC
CDR3aa: CASTQGSLTGFGYTF

d_gene: NA
j_gene: TRBJ2-7
abundance: NA
v_gene: TRBV28
CDR3nt: TGTGCCAGCAGTTGGGGCTTCAGGCAGCAGACCTACGAGCAGTACTTC
CDR3aa: CASSWGFRQQTYEQYF

d_gene: NA
j_gene: TRBJ1-5
abundance: NA
v_gene: TRBV6-6
CDR3nt: TGTGCCAGCAGTCAGGAAACCAATCAGCCCCAGCATTTT
CDR3aa: CASSQETNQPQHF

d_gene: TRBD1
j_gene: TRBJ1-5
abundance: NA
v_gene: TRBV28
CDR3nt: TGTGCCAGCAGCCAGCCTGACAGGGAGGCCCAGCATTTT
CDR3aa: CASSQPDREAQHF

d_gene: TRBD1
j_gene: TRBJ1-1
abundance: NA
v_gene: TRBV6-1
CDR3nt: TGTGCCAGCAGGTTTACAGGGGCTATTGGCACTGAAGCTTTCTTT
CDR3aa: CASRFTGAIGTEAFF

d_gene: TRBD1
j_gene: TRBJ1-2
abundance: NA
v_gene: TRBV5-6
CDR3nt: TGTGCCAGCAGCGCAAGGGACAGAAGGTTGGATGGCTACACCTTC
CDR3aa: CASSARDRRLDGYTF

d_gene: TRBD2
j_gene: TRBJ2-1
abundance: NA
v_gene: TRBV28
CDR3nt: TGTGCCACTACTAGCGGCTACAATGAGCAGTTCTTC
CDR3aa: CATTSGYNEQFF

d_gene: NA
j_gene: TRBJ2-2
abundance: NA
v_gene: TRBV11-3
CDR3nt: TGTGCCAGCAGCTTAGGCGGTAATACCGGGGAGCTGTTTTTT
CDR3aa: CASSLGGNTGELFF

d_gene: TRBD1
j_gene: TRBJ2-1
abundance: once
v_gene: TRBV6-1
CDR3nt: TGTGCCAGCAGTGACCGGGACAGGGTCAATGAGCAGTTCTTC
CDR3aa: CASSDRDRVNEQFF

d_gene: NA
j_gene: TRBJ2-1
abundance: NA
v_gene: TRBV6-4
CDR3nt: TGTGCCAGCAGTGACTCTGGTGCGTCGTACAATGAGCAGTTCTTC
CDR3aa: CASSDSGASYNEQFF

d_gene: TRBD2
j_gene: TRBJ2-5
abundance: NA
v_gene: TRBV18
CDR3nt: TGTGCCAGCTCACCACCAGGGAGGGTTGAGGAGACCCAGTACTTC
CDR3aa: CASSPPGRVEETQYF

d_gene: NA
j_gene: TRBJ1-2
abundance: NA
v_gene: TRBV29-1
CDR3nt: TGCAGCGTATCCGGGGAAGGGCTGACTAACTATGGCTACACCTTC
CDR3aa: CSVSGEGLTNYGYTF

d_gene: NA
j_gene: TRBJ2-2
abundance: NA
v_gene: TRBV2
CDR3nt: TGTGCCAGCAGTGAACAGGGCCCGAACACCGGGGAGCTGTTTTTT
CDR3aa: CASSEQGPNTGELFF

d_gene: NA
j_gene: TRBJ2-6
abundance: NA
v_gene: TRBV20-1
CDR3nt: TGCAGTGCTAGAGATCGTGACGTCCTGACTTTC
CDR3aa: CSARDRDVLTF

d_gene: NA
j_gene: TRBJ2-1
abundance: NA
v_gene: TRBV4-1
CDR3nt: TGCGCCAGCAGCCAAGACCTCGGCAGCTCCTACAATGAGCAGTTCTTC
CDR3aa: CASSQDLGSSYNEQFF

d_gene: TRBD1
j_gene: TRBJ1-1
abundance: once
v_gene: TRBV27
CDR3nt: TGTGCCAGCAGTTTATACGCGTCGAGGACAGGGTGGGAGACTGAAGCTTTCTTT
CDR3aa: CASSLYASRTGWETEAFF

d_gene: TRBD2
j_gene: TRBJ2-1
abundance: NA
v_gene: TRBV29-1
CDR3nt: TGCAGCGTCGAAACTAGCGGGAGGTTTGATGAGCAGTTCTTC
CDR3aa: CSVETSGRFDEQFF

d_gene: NA
j_gene: TRBJ2-7
abundance: NA
v_gene: TRBV19
CDR3nt: TGTGCCAGTAGTATGACTAGGGAAAGTTACGAGCAGTACTTC
CDR3aa: CASSMTRESYEQYF

d_gene: NA
j_gene: TRBJ1-2
abundance: NA
v_gene: TRBV7-2
CDR3nt: TGTGCCAGCAGCTTAAAGGGGGGCTATGGCTACACCTTC
CDR3aa: CASSLKGGYGYTF

d_gene: NA
j_gene: TRBJ2-7
abundance: NA
v_gene: TRBV7-3
CDR3nt: TGTGCCAGCAGCCTCCAGGGGCATGCCTACGAGCAGTACTTC
CDR3aa: CASSLQGHAYEQYF

d_gene: TRBD1
j_gene: TRBJ2-1
abundance: NA
v_gene: TRBV9
CDR3nt: TGTGCCAGCAGCAAACGAACCGTTGGACAGGGTATTAGCTATGAGCAGTTCTTC
CDR3aa: CASSKRTVGQGISYEQFF

d_gene: TRBD1
j_gene: TRBJ1-1
abundance: NA
v_gene: TRBV7-3
CDR3nt: TGTGCCAGCAAGTCACAGGGGGCGGACACTGAAGCTTTCTTT
CDR3aa: CASKSQGADTEAFF

d_gene: NA
j_gene: TRBJ2-2
abundance: NA
v_gene: TRBV5-6
CDR3nt: TGTGCCAGCGCCTCAGGGGTTGGGCGGACCGGGGAGCTGTTTTTT
CDR3aa: CASASGVGRTGELFF

d_gene: TRBD1
j_gene: TRBJ1-2
abundance: once
v_gene: TRBV28
CDR3nt: TGTGCCAGTAACAATGGGCCAGGGGGGCCGTTCGGCTACACCTTC
CDR3aa: CASNNGPGGPFGYTF

d_gene: NA
j_gene: TRBJ2-7
abundance: NA
v_gene: TRBV28
CDR3nt: TGTGCCAGCACCATGGCGGGAATTCGCGAGCAGTACTTC
CDR3aa: CASTMAGIREQYF

d_gene: NA
j_gene: TRBJ2-5
abundance: NA
v_gene: TRBV9
CDR3nt: TGTGCCAGCAGCCTATCAGGGTGGGTGGAGACCCAGTACTTC
CDR3aa: CASSLSGWVETQYF

d_gene: TRBD2
j_gene: TRBJ2-1
abundance: NA
v_gene: TRBV5-1
CDR3nt: TGCGCCAGCAGCCCAAAACTAGCGGGAGAGCGCGATGAGCAGTTCTTC
CDR3aa: CASSPKLAGERDEQFF

d_gene: TRBD2
j_gene: TRBJ2-3
abundance: NA
v_gene: TRBV29-1
CDR3nt: TGCAGCGTTGAAGCGACTAGCGGGGGAAGCACAGATACGCAGTATTTT
CDR3aa: CSVEATSGGSTDTQYF

d_gene: TRBD2
j_gene: TRBJ2-1
abundance: NA
v_gene: TRBV19
CDR3nt: TGTGCCAGTAGTAATCTTCCAGGTGGCGGGAGTCCTGAGCAGTTCTTC
CDR3aa: CASSNLPGGGSPEQFF

d_gene: NA
j_gene: TRBJ1-1
abundance: NA
v_gene: TRBV28
CDR3nt: TGTGCCAGCAACCCGACAGACCGGAACACTGAAGCTTTCTTT
CDR3aa: CASNPTDRNTEAFF

d_gene: TRBD2
j_gene: TRBJ2-1
abundance: NA
v_gene: TRBV11-2
CDR3nt: TGTGCCAGCAGGCCCCCGGGACTAGGACCGTCGTCCTACAATGAGCAGTTCTTC
CDR3aa: CASRPPGLGPSSYNEQFF

d_gene: TRBD1
j_gene: TRBJ2-7
abundance: once
v_gene: TRBV5-1
CDR3nt: TGCGCCAGCAGCTTGACGGGACAGGGTCTGTACGAGCAGTACTTC
CDR3aa: CASSLTGQGLYEQYF

d_gene: NA
j_gene: TRBJ2-7
abundance: NA
v_gene: TRBV5-1
CDR3nt: TGCGCCAGCAGCTCTTCAGGGGACGAGCAGTACTTC
CDR3aa: CASSSSGDEQYF

d_gene: NA
j_gene: TRBJ1-5
abundance: many
v_gene: TRBV5-1
CDR3nt: TGCGCCAGCAGCTTGGAGGGGAATAGCAATCAGCCCCAGCATTTT
CDR3aa: CASSLEGNSNQPQHF

d_gene: NA
j_gene: TRBJ2-1
abundance: NA
v_gene: TRBV5-4
CDR3nt: TGTGCCAGCACGGGGAGGGGGGGATACAATGAGCAGTTCTTC
CDR3aa: CASTGRGGYNEQFF

d_gene: TRBD1
j_gene: TRBJ2-1
abundance: NA
v_gene: TRBV7-9
CDR3nt: TGTGCCAGCAGCAAGACAGGGGGCGATGAGCAGTTCTTC
CDR3aa: CASSKTGGDEQFF

d_gene: TRBD1
j_gene: TRBJ1-5
abundance: NA
v_gene: TRBV28
CDR3nt: TGTGCCAGCAGCTCAACAGGGGAAAATCAGCCCCAGCATTTT
CDR3aa: CASSSTGENQPQHF

d_gene: TRBD2
j_gene: TRBJ2-7
abundance: NA
v_gene: TRBV6-4
CDR3nt: TGTGCCAGCAGTGAGAACACAGCGGGAGCCTACAACGAGCAGTACTTC
CDR3aa: CASSENTAGAYNEQYF

d_gene: TRBD2
j_gene: TRBJ2-2
abundance: NA
v_gene: TRBV5-4
CDR3nt: TGTGCCAGCAGCTTGGGACTAGCGGGACGCACCGGGGAGCTGTTTTTT
CDR3aa: CASSLGLAGRTGELFF

d_gene: NA
j_gene: TRBJ1-1
abundance: NA
v_gene: TRBV5-1
CDR3nt: TGCGCCAGCAGCTTGTATCTTGCCGATGAAGCTTTCTTT
CDR3aa: CASSLYLADEAFF

d_gene: NA
j_gene: TRBJ1-1
abundance: NA
v_gene: TRBV7-9
CDR3nt: TGTGCCAGCAGCTTGCTGGGAGGAGACACTGAAGCTTTCTTT
CDR3aa: CASSLLGGDTEAFF

d_gene: TRBD1
j_gene: TRBJ2-2
abundance: once
v_gene: TRBV6-5
CDR3nt: TGTGCCAGCAGTTACTCGAACAGGGGAAACACCGGGGAGCTGTTTTTT
CDR3aa: CASSYSNRGNTGELFF

d_gene: TRBD1
j_gene: TRBJ1-4
abundance: NA
v_gene: TRBV29-1
CDR3nt: TGCAGCGTTTGGATGACAGGGCATAATGAAAAACTGTTTTTT
CDR3aa: CSVWMTGHNEKLFF

d_gene: NA
j_gene: TRBJ2-1
abundance: NA
v_gene: TRBV11-2
CDR3nt: TGTGCCAGCAGCTCCCAGGGTAATGAGCAGTTCTTC
CDR3aa: CASSSQGNEQFF

d_gene: TRBD1
j_gene: TRBJ1-1
abundance: NA
v_gene: TRBV4-2
CDR3nt: TGTGCCAGCAGCCGTGACAGGGTGGGGACTGAAGCTTTCTTT
CDR3aa: CASSRDRVGTEAFF

d_gene: TRBD1
j_gene: TRBJ1-2
abundance: NA
v_gene: TRBV6-1
CDR3nt: TGTGCCAGCTCCGAAGTGACAGGGTTGTTAGGCTACACCTTC
CDR3aa: CASSEVTGLLGYTF

d_gene: NA
j_gene: TRBJ1-1
abundance: NA
v_gene: TRBV7-2
CDR3nt: TGTGCCAGCAGCTTACTCGGCAGCCTATTGAACACTGAAGCTTTCTTT
CDR3aa: CASSLLGSLLNTEAFF

d_gene: NA
j_gene: TRBJ2-7
abundance: NA
v_gene: TRBV5-1
CDR3nt: TGCGCCAGCAGCACGCAAGGAGGAGAGCAGTACTTC
CDR3aa: CASSTQGGEQYF

d_gene: NA
j_gene: TRBJ2-7
abundance: NA
v_gene: TRBV7-8
CDR3nt: TGTGCCAGCAGCTTAGGACTCGGGGTTGGGAGACTGTACGAGCAGTACTTC
CDR3aa: CASSLGLGVGRLYEQYF

d_gene: NA
j_gene: TRBJ2-2
abundance: NA
v_gene: TRBV7-9
CDR3nt: TGTGCCAGCCGGATTGGGCTAGCAGACACCGGGGAGCTGTTTTTT
CDR3aa: CASRIGLADTGELFF

d_gene: TRBD1
j_gene: TRBJ2-2
abundance: NA
v_gene: TRBV7-3
CDR3nt: TGTGCCAGCAGCCTACAGACAGGGTCCCCCGGGGAGCTGTTTTTT
CDR3aa: CASSLQTGSPGELFF

d_gene: TRBD1
j_gene: TRBJ1-1
abundance: NA
v_gene: TRBV7-9
CDR3nt: TGTGCCAGCAGCTTAGGTCAACAGGGGAGAGCGGAAGCTTTCTTT
CDR3aa: CASSLGQQGRAEAFF

d_gene: NA
j_gene: TRBJ1-4
abundance: NA
v_gene: TRBV7-9
CDR3nt: TGTGCCAGCAGCTTAGACAGACTCACAACTAATGAAAAACTGTTTTTT
CDR3aa: CASSLDRLTTNEKLFF